The 2 T cell receptor beta chains below come from one sample, sequenced in a study of Tregs in tolerant kidney transplant recipients. Measured with immunoSEQ multiplex PCR; TCRdb has only the in-frame clones, and not every one. The table includes about 46,000 clones, around 90% detected once. Material: Tregs from blood. The receptors shown here come from a human donor in good health.

The V gene is TRBV5-1, the J gene TRBJ1-2; no reliable D call. Germline CDR1 and CDR2: SGHRS and YFSETQ. The CDR3 consists of 14 residues. V lost 2 bases and J lost 2, with 10 bases in between. The CDR3 loop reads CASSFWRGNYGYTF. CDR3 sequence (DNA): TGCGCCAGCAGCTTCTGGCGAGGGAACTATGGCTACACCTTC. The variable domain in full, with the rest retrieved from reference TRBV5-1 and TRBJ1-2, is KAGVTQTPRYLIKTRGQQVTLSCSPISGHRSVSWYQQTPGQGLQFLFEYFSETQRNKGNFPGRFSGRQFSNSRSEMNVSTLELGDSALYLCASSFWRGNYGYTFGSGTRLTVV.

V is TRBV10-3 and J is TRBJ2-3; D unclear. This CDR3 has 16 residues. Trimming shortened V by 0 bases and J by 1 base, and 11 bases separated the two germline ends. In germline, CDR1 is ENHRY, CDR2 SYGVKD. This CDR3 reads CAISESDNGGTDTQYF. In nucleotides, the CDR3 is TGTGCCATCAGTGAGTCTGATAATGGGGGCACAGATACGCAGTATTTT.